A single sample gave rise to the 17 T cell receptor beta chains below, sequenced in a study of T-cell memory formation after mild COVID-19. TCRdb re-called the 5' RACE reads through MiXCR, storing one row per CDR3 protein. The sample has 280,000 or so distinct CDR3 sequences, approximately 8% seen once. The material sequenced was PBMCs or a T cell subset sorted from them (not recorded which). These TCRs come from a man aged 18 to 29 who had mild COVID-19 (a few samples of this study predate the infection). Cell type and time point are not known.

The chain uses TRBV6-5 and TRBJ1-3; perhaps TRBD1 as D (5 bases). Trimming stripped 4 bases from V and 0 bases from J, with 13 bases between. The CDR3 is made up of 16 amino acids. CDR1 is MNHEY, CDR2 SVGAGI, per germline. The DNA of the CDR3 is TGTGCCAGCAGTTCGGGGGACGGGCACTCTGGAAACACCATATATTTT. Encoded protein: CASSSGDGHSGNTIYF.

The chain is built from TRBV12-3 or TRBV12-4 and TRBJ2-1, with 7 positions matching TRBD2. The V gene end was trimmed by 4 bases and the J gene end by 5 bases; junction bases not matched to a gene: 17. The length of the CDR3 is 18 residues. This chain's CDR3 is CASSSPTAGTNRHNEQFF. For the CDR3, the DNA is TGTGCCAGCAGTTCCCCGACCGCCGGGACTAACCGCCACAATGAGCAGTTCTTC.

The chain joins TRBV29-1 to TRBJ1-5; 8 bases are shared with TRBD1. Trimming cost V 4 bases and J 3 bases; bases outside gene matches: 5. The germline CDR1 and CDR2 sequences are SQVTM and ANQGSEA. The CDR3 extends over 14 amino acids. The CDR3: CSVAQGGINQPQHF. In DNA form, the CDR3 reads TGCAGCGTTGCACAGGGGGGTATCAATCAGCCCCAGCATTTT. Complete variable domain (other parts from reference TRBV29-1 and TRBJ1-5): SAVISQKPSRDICQRGTSLTIQCQVDSQVTMMFWYRQQPGQSLTLIATANQGSEATYESGFVIDKFPISRPNLTFSTLTVSNMSPEDSSIYLCSVAQGGINQPQHFGDGTRLSIL.

V and J are TRBV6-5 and TRBJ2-5; 7 nucleotides match TRBD2. After removal of 5 bases from V and 5 bases from J, the junction contained 8 bases not matched to a gene. CDR1 and CDR2 (germline): MNHEY, SVGAGI. The CDR3 runs to 14 residues. The CDR3 loop is CASSKTSRLETQYF. The CDR3 bases are TGTGCCAGCAGTAAGACTAGCCGGTTGGAGACCCAGTACTTC.

This clonotype was seen a few times. This rearrangement joins TRBV18 to TRBJ2-2, with D uncertain. This CDR3 region has 13 residues. The V gene lost 0 bases and the J gene lost 5 bases, with 4 bases spanning the gap. The germline CDR1 and CDR2 sequences are KGHSH and LQKENI. CDR3 sequence reads: CASSPPGTGELFF. The DNA of the CDR3 is TGTGCCAGCTCACCACCTGGGACCGGGGAGCTGTTTTTT.

This clonotype was found a few times. The V gene is TRBV20-1, the J gene TRBJ1-1; 8 bases line up with TRBD1. CDR1 is DFQATT and CDR2 is SNEGSKA in the germline V gene (reference sequence). The CDR3 runs to 14 residues. The CDR3 loop reads CSTQGVGGNTEAFF. CDR3 DNA sequence: TGCAGCACACAGGGGGTCGGAGGGAACACTGAAGCTTTCTTT.

This clonotype has more than one count but fewer than ten. The V gene is TRBV10-2, the J gene TRBJ2-1, with D perhaps TRBD1 or TRBD2 (5 bases each). Per germline, CDR1 WSHSY and CDR2 SAAADI. V gave up 0 bases and J gave up 5 bases, with 11 bases separating them. The CDR3 contains 15 residues. The CDR3 sequence is CASSESPWGNNEQFF. The CDR3 region has the DNA TGCGCCAGCAGTGAGTCGCCGTGGGGGAACAATGAGCAGTTCTTC.

This clonotype was picked up a small number of times. The chain uses TRBV7-8 and TRBJ2-7, with 8 bases lining up with TRBD2. CDR1 and CDR2 (germline): SGHVS, FQNEAQ. J lost 2 bases, V lost 0 bases, and 6 bases had no gene match. This CDR3 has 16 residues. The CDR3, as DNA: TGTGCCAGCAGCTTAGCGCCAGCGGGGGCAACCTACGAGCAGTACGTC. Its protein is CASSLAPAGATYEQYV.

The sample holds a few counts of this clonotype. The chain combines TRBV29-1 with TRBJ2-3; D ambiguous. Germline lookup yields CDR1 SQVTM and CDR2 ANQGSEA. This CDR3 region has 11 residues. V was clipped by 4 bases and J by 6 bases, with 8 bases between them. CDR3: CSVGSRDTQYF. The DNA of the CDR3 is TGCAGCGTTGGGAGTAGGGATACGCAGTATTTT.

Only a few counts were recorded for this clonotype. The rearrangement uses TRBV4-1 and TRBJ2-3, with TRBD2 identical over 10 bases. The CDR3 covers 16 residues. The V gene's germline CDR1 is MGHRA and CDR2 YSYEKL. The V gene end was trimmed by 5 bases and the J gene end by 3 bases; junction bases not matched to a gene: 8. The CDR3 coding sequence is TGCGCCAGCAGCAGACAGCGGGGGGGCCATACAGATACGCAGTATTTT. This encodes CASSRQRGGHTDTQYF.

This clonotype has at least ten counts. V and J are TRBV7-2 and TRBJ2-3, with TRBD1 matching over 7 bases. Trimming at V came to 3 bases and at J to 3 bases, leaving 6 bases not matched to a gene. CDR3 length: 15 amino acids. Germline V gives CDR1 SGHTA, CDR2 FQGNSA. The CDR3 region has the DNA TGTGCCAGCAGCTTTAGACAGGGTAGAACAGATACGCAGTATTTT. Its translation is CASSFRQGRTDTQYF.

V gene TRBV7-9 combines with J gene TRBJ2-1; 7 bases match TRBD2. CDR1 SEHNR and CDR2 FQNEAQ come from the germline V gene (reference sequence). V was clipped by 7 bases and J by 8 bases; unmatched bases: 14. This CDR3 is 15 amino acids long. The CDR3 loop reads CASTLGEGKFHEQFF. The DNA for the CDR3 is TGTGCCAGCACCCTTGGGGAGGGAAAGTTTCATGAGCAGTTCTTC. Based on the CDR3 plus reference TRBV7-9 and TRBJ2-1, the full variable domain is DTGVSQNPRHKITKRGQNVTFRCDPISEHNRLYWYRQTLGQGPEFLTYFQNEAQLEKSRLLSDRFSAERPKGSFSTLEIQRTEQGDSAMYLCASTLGEGKFHEQFFGPGTRLTVL.

This clonotype has more than one count but fewer than ten. This chain connects TRBV12-3 or TRBV12-4 to TRBJ1-2; possibly TRBD1 for D (6 bases). Trimming shortened V by 2 bases and J by 8 bases, and 15 bases separated the two germline ends. The CDR3 runs 14 residues. The CDR3 coding sequence is TGTGCCAGCAGTTTATCGGGGGGCCTAGGCGGCTACACCTTC. This translates into CASSLSGGLGGYTF.

This chain uses TRBV20-1 with TRBJ1-2; D gene unclear. The length of the CDR3 is 13 residues. The V end was cut by 5 bases, the J end by 8 bases, with 18 bases between. The germline gives CDR1 DFQATT, CDR2 SNEGSKA (reference sequence). CDR3 nucleotides: TGCAGTGCTCCCGATACACTTTTCGGGGGCTACACCTTC. Translation: CSAPDTLFGGYTF.

The sample holds a few counts of this clonotype. The chain carries TRBV15 and TRBJ1-2, with TRBD1 matching 7 bases. Trimming cost V 0 bases and J 3 bases; bases outside gene matches: 1. CDR1 and CDR2 (germline): LNHNV, YYDKDF (reference sequence). The CDR3 length is 14 residues. CDR3 nucleotides: TGTGCCACCAGCAGAGATCAGGGGGACTATGGCTACACCTTC. The encoded protein is CATSRDQGDYGYTF.

This clonotype came up a few times. The chain has TRBV5-1 and TRBJ2-1; D is perhaps TRBD1 or TRBD2 (5 bases each). CDR1 is SGHRS, CDR2 YFSETQ, per germline. This CDR3 region has 14 residues. Trimming took 0 bases from V and 8 from J, leaving 12 bases between them. The DNA for the CDR3 is TGCGCCAGCAGCTTGGCCGGGGCGAAGGATGAGCAGTTCTTC. It specifies CASSLAGAKDEQFF. Based on the CDR3 plus reference TRBV5-1 and TRBJ2-1, the full variable domain is KAGVTQTPRYLIKTRGQQVTLSCSPISGHRSVSWYQQTPGQGLQFLFEYFSETQRNKGNFPGRFSGRQFSNSRSEMNVSTLELGDSALYLCASSLAGAKDEQFFGPGTRLTVL.

This chain links TRBV4-1 with TRBJ1-6; the match to TRBD1 covers 9 bases. Looked up from germline, CDR1 is MGHRA and CDR2 is YSYEKL. This CDR3 is 15 amino acids long. V lost 3 bases and J lost 7; bases outside the gene matches: 4. The CDR3 protein is CASSHTGGANSPLHF. CDR3 sequence (DNA): TGCGCCAGCAGCCATACAGGGGGCGCCAATTCACCCCTCCACTTT.